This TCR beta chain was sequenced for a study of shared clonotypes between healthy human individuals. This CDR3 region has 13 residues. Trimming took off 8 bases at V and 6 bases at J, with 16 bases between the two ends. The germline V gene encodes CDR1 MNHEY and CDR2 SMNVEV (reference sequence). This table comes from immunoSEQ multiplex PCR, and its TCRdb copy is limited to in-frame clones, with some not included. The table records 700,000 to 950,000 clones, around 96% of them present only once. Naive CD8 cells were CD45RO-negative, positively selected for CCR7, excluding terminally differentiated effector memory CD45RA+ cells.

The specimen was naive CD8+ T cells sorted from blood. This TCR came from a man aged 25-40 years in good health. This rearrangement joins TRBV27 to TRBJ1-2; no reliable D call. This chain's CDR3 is CASGLGIWNGYTF. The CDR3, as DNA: TGTGCCAGCGGCTTGGGGATTTGGAATGGCTACACCTTC.